The subject of this entry is one T cell receptor beta chain. This record belongs to a study of blood T cell repertoires in COVID-19. Study in general: PBMCs, B-cell-depleted T cells, or T cells provided the cDNA or gDNA that made up the material.

The CDR3 has 14 residues. Trimming took 3 bases from V and 1 from J, leaving 8 bases between them. Germline CDR1 is KGHDR and CDR2 is SFDVKD. Those enrolled, adults aged roughly 18 to 89 years, came from around 25 US areas. Donors in Cohort 3 counted as recovered after two negative PCRs, clearance, or symptom resolution. The protocol was immunoSEQ multiplex PCR, while the TCRdb copy is restricted to in-frame clones and leaves out a portion. The sample lists about 200,000 clones, 75% to 90% occurring once. The V and J genes are TRBV24-1 and TRBJ1-2; D possibly corresponds to TRBD1 (6 bases). The TCR originated in a young woman who had recovered from COVID-19. Sequences were obtained from PBMCs or T cells enriched from blood (not recorded which). CDR3 protein: CATSDPRGNYGYTF. CDR3 DNA sequence: TGTGCCACCAGTGATCCCAGGGGTAACTATGGCTACACCTTC.